These 10 T cell receptor beta chains came from one sample sequenced in a study of Ad26.COV2.S vaccination and SARS-CoV-2 variants. Data came from immunoSEQ multiplex PCR; TCRdb stores just in-frame clones and leaves some out. The data contain over 85,000 clones, 82% of them singletons. The input for sequencing was peripheral blood, taken after recovery from COVID-19. The source is a human donor who had recovered from COVID-19.

This clone is a singleton in its sample. The genes are TRBV5-4 and TRBJ2-7, with a tentative D call TRBD2 (5 bases). V was pared by 0 bases and J by 3 bases, with 7 bases between. This CDR3 spans 13 amino acids. Germline CDR1 and CDR2: SGHNT and YYREEE (reference sequence). CDR3 loop: CASSLVGNYEQYF. As DNA, the CDR3 is TGTGCCAGCAGCTTGGTCGGGAACTACGAGCAGTACTTC.

Written as DNA, the CDR3 is TGCGCCAGCAGTCACATTGGACAAATAAGTTATGGCTACACCTTC. This translates into CASSHIGQISYGYTF. The chain has TRBV4-3 and TRBJ1-2; weak D call: TRBD1 (5 bases). The length of the CDR3 is 15 residues. V lost 6 bases, J lost 5 bases, and 19 bases lay in between. Germline-derived CDR1 and CDR2 are LGHNA and YSLEER.

This rearrangement joins TRBV11-2 to TRBJ2-7, with 8 bases fitting TRBD1. Germline V gives CDR1 SGHAT, CDR2 FQNNGV. This CDR3 spans 14 amino acids. Trimming at V came to 3 bases and at J to 4 bases, leaving 5 bases not matched to a gene. The CDR3 DNA is TGTGCCAGCAGCTTTTCGGACAGGGTGTACGAGCAGTACTTC. Encoded protein: CASSFSDRVYEQYF.

The gene calls are TRBV5-6 and TRBJ2-5; D perhaps matches TRBD1 (5 bases). Trimming left V 1 base short and J 3 bases short, with 16 bases between. The germline CDR1 and CDR2 sequences are SGHDT and YYEEEE. The CDR3 totals 16 residues. Here the CDR3 reads CASSLSMGQGKETQYF. The CDR3 DNA is TGTGCCAGCAGCTTGTCCATGGGGCAGGGAAAAGAGACCCAGTACTTC.

V gene TRBV24-1 combines with J gene TRBJ1-5; 8 bases line up with TRBD1. CDR1 KGHDR and CDR2 SFDVKD come from the germline V gene. The CDR3 loop spans 15 amino acids. The ends lost 9 bases at V and 4 bases at J; junction bases unmatched: 10. The CDR3 loop is CATGSPQGANQPQHF. The CDR3 DNA sequence: TGTGCCACCGGGTCCCCTCAGGGGGCGAATCAGCCCCAGCATTTT.

The chain has TRBV19 and TRBJ1-2; D unresolved. CDR1 and CDR2 (germline): LNHDA, SQIVND (reference sequence). The CDR3 extends over 13 amino acids. The germline V and J ends were trimmed by 6 bases and 8 bases, with 16 bases remaining between them. The CDR3 loop is CASRKLDVKGYTF. For the CDR3, the DNA is TGTGCCAGTAGAAAGTTGGACGTTAAGGGCTACACCTTC.

This chain links TRBV7-8 with TRBJ2-7; no definite D call. The CDR3 covers 11 residues. Germline V gives CDR1 SGHVS, CDR2 FQNEAQ. With 5 bases removed from V and 2 bases from J, the gap between germline ends came to 4 bases. CDR3 DNA sequence: TGTGCCAGCAGCCTTACCTACGAGCAGTACTTC. Translating it yields CASSLTYEQYF.

This clone has just one count. The rearrangement links TRBV4-3 to TRBJ1-1, with D possibly being TRBD1 (5 bases). The V end lost 3 bases, the J end lost 7 bases, and 21 bases lay between the germline ends. The germline V gene has CDR1 LGHNA and CDR2 YSLEER. CDR3 length equals 16 residues. For the CDR3, the DNA is TGCGCCAGCAGCCACGGATTTGGAGGGGCCCACCGTGAAGCTTTCTTT. As protein: CASSHGFGGAHREAFF.

This clone was seen a single time. V usage is TRBV27 and J usage is TRBJ1-1; D is unresolved. CDR1 is MNHEY and CDR2 is SMNVEV in the germline V gene (reference sequence). Trimming removed 3 bases at V and 0 bases at J, with 14 bases between. This CDR3 contains 16 residues. The CDR3 reads CASSFQAESMNTEAFF. CDR3 nucleotides: TGTGCCAGCAGTTTTCAGGCAGAATCCATGAACACTGAAGCTTTCTTT.

The J gene is TRBJ2-1, the V gene TRBV27, with D possibly matching TRBD2 (5 bases). This CDR3 is built from 14 residues. The germline V gene has CDR1 MNHEY and CDR2 SMNVEV (reference sequence). The V end was cut by 3 bases, the J end by 6 bases, with 12 bases between. The CDR3 loop is CASSFEVEGNEQFF. The CDR3 nucleotides read TGTGCCAGCAGTTTCGAAGTAGAGGGCAATGAGCAGTTCTTC.